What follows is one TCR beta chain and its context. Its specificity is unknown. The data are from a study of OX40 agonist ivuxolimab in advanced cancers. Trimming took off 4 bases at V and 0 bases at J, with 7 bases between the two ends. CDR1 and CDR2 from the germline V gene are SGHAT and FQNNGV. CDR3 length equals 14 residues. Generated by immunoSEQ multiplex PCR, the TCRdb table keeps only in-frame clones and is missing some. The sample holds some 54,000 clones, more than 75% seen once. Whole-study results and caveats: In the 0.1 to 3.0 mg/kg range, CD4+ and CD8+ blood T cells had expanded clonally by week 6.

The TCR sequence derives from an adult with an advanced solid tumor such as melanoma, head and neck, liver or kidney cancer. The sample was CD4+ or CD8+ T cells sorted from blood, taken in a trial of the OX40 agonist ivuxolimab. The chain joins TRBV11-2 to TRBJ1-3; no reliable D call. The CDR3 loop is CASSYSRSGNTIYF. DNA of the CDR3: TGTGCCAGCAGCTATTCCCGCTCTGGAAACACCATATATTTT.